This TCR beta chain stems from a study of OX40 agonist ivuxolimab in advanced cancers. In the study overall: Ivuxolimab was a fully human IgG2 agonistic monoclonal antibody targeting the costimulatory receptor OX40 (CD134). Intravenous ivuxolimab was administered to patients every 2 weeks at six dose levels: 0.01, 0.1, 0.3, 1.5, 3 and 10 mg/kg. Among the roughly 50 dose-escalation patients, around 20 had hepatocellular carcinoma, roughly 15 melanoma, 9 renal cell carcinoma and 9 head and neck cancer. In the dose-escalation cohort, 75% to 90% of patients were male, and the mean age was approximately 60 years with a range of roughly 23 to 79. Patients were allowed to have had prior anti-PD-1, anti-PD-L1 or anti-CTLA-4 therapy, and 40% to 45% of the dose-escalation patients had previously received checkpoint inhibitors. Partial responses occurred in three dose-escalation patients, of whom one had hepatocellular carcinoma and two had cutaneous melanoma. The point of sequencing TCRbeta in the periphery was to test whether ivuxolimab changed TCR sequence diversity and drove clonal T-cell expansion. The paper describes the monotherapy dose-escalation part (N of about 55 patients) of the phase I trial of ivuxolimab.

Study-level results and caveats: Clonal expansion of both CD4+ and CD8+ blood T cells was observed from baseline to week 6 at doses 0.1 to 3.0 mg/kg. In the 0.1-3.0 mg/kg groups, partial responders had among the lowest normalized peripheral clonal expansion, particularly in CD8+ T cells. On average, CD8+ T cells showed more expanded clones than CD4+ T cells after ivuxolimab. Which antigens the clonally expanded peripheral T cells were specific for was not determined. Low levels of normalized T-cell clonal expansion were also seen in some patients who did not respond.

The trial excluded patients who had a history of autoimmune disease or who were on systemic immunosuppression. In every dose cohort, peripheral blood was drawn for TCR sequencing at baseline, cycle 4 day 1, and cycle 7 day 1. Samples were obtained from an open-label, multicenter, first-in-human phase I dose-escalation trial of ivuxolimab. Adults with locally advanced or metastatic melanoma, renal cell, hepatocellular, or head and neck squamous cell carcinoma were enrolled in the trial. Before TCR sequencing, CD4+ T cells and CD8+ T cells were sorted from peripheral blood as separate populations. Note on this clone: Its binding antigen is unknown. No base quality information exists; no much larger clone differs at one position.

To sequence the TCRbeta CDR3 region, genomic DNA was isolated from the sorted cells. The immunoSEQ Assay was used for sequencing of TCRbeta CDR3 regions. Here the immuneACCESS table is served through TCRdb, limited to in-frame sequences with V and J called. Missing clones are a known gap in these copies; in checked studies unresolved V genes cover under half, and the rest lacks a known reason. The sample profile shows some 79,000 clones; around 90% of them were found once. The ten largest clonotypes hold 0.44% of the sample. This sequence was found in an adult with an advanced solid tumor such as melanoma, head and neck, liver or kidney cancer. Here the sequenced sample was CD4+ or CD8+ T cells sorted from blood, taken in a trial of the OX40 agonist ivuxolimab.

The DNA sequence reads TGTGCCTGGACTCCGGGGTACTCTGGAAACACCATATATTTT. This codes for CAWTPGYSGNTIYF. The chain couples TRBV30 to TRBJ1-3; the D gene cannot be resolved reliably. CDR1 GTSNPN and CDR2 SVGIG were looked up in the germline V gene (reference sequence). The CDR3 runs 14 amino acids, cysteine and phenylalanine included. Just CDR3 DNA is preserved here, 42 bases in frame from base 1. The junction carries 10 bases between V and J, which are trimmed by 4 bases and 0 bases respectively.